This is a list of T cell receptor beta chains from one sample in a study of T cells in Graves' hyperthyroidism and ophthalmopathy. Via MiXCR, TCRdb re-called the multiplex PCR reads, giving one row per CDR3 protein. Of a few hundred thousand distinct CDR3 sequences listed, 35% to 50% are singletons. The sequenced material came from peripheral blood or thyroid tissue (not recorded which). These receptors were collected from an adult woman with Graves' disease, either hyperthyroidism or ophthalmopathy (not recorded which). Both conserved end residues are part of each CDR3. A D gene is named only where the DNA matches it firmly. Only some rows state a clone size, as once, few, many or a class for expanded clones.

>TRBV20-1|-|-|TRBJ1-5
TGCAGTGCTAGTAACGATTGGTATAGCAATCAGCCCCAGCATTTT
CSASNDWYSNQPQHF
>TRBV7-2|-|-|TRBJ2-5
TGTGCCAGCAGCTTAGCTCATGGAAAGTACTTC
CASSLAHGKYF
>TRBV6-4|many|-|TRBJ1-1
TGTGCCAGCCTCCAAGACCCGAACACTGAAGCTTTCTTT
CASLQDPNTEAFF
>TRBV7-3|many|TRBD2|TRBJ2-6
TGTGCCAGCAGCTTAACACCCGGGCGGGAGGCTGGGGCCAACGTCCTGACTTTC
CASSLTPGREAGANVLTF
>TRBV10-3|few|-|TRBJ2-5
TGTGCCATCAATCGGGACTTGGGGGCTGGGACCCAGTACTTC
CAINRDLGAGTQYF
>TRBV15|-|-|TRBJ2-2
TGTGCCACCAGCAGCGGCTCTGAAGCCGGGGAGCTGTTTTTT
CATSSGSEAGELFF
>TRBV5-6|few|-|TRBJ2-2
TGTGCCAGCAGCTTCCGACGGGCGAACACCGGGGAGCTGTTTTTT
CASSFRRANTGELFF
>TRBV29-1|-|-|TRBJ2-5
TGCAGCGCAGTGAGTGAGACCCAGTACTTC
CSAVSETQYF
>TRBV5-1|-|TRBD1|TRBJ1-6
TGCGCCAGCAGTCGGACAGGCATTAATTCACCCCTCCACTTT
CASSRTGINSPLHF
>TRBV12-3/TRBV12-4|-|TRBD2|TRBJ2-5
TGTGCCAGCAGCAGAGCGGGAGGGACCCAGTACTTC
CASSRAGGTQYF
>TRBV7-9|few|-|TRBJ2-7
TGTGCCAGCAGCCCCCCGGGACCCTACGTGAGCTCCTACGAGCAGTACTTC
CASSPPGPYVSSYEQYF
>TRBV7-9|-|TRBD1|TRBJ2-7
TGTGCCACCACAAGGGGGACAGCCCCAGTCGAGCAGTACTTC
CATTRGTAPVEQYF
>TRBV5-1|many|-|TRBJ1-1
TGCGCCAGCAGCTTGAGCGGGACTGAAGCTTTCTTT
CASSLSGTEAFF
>TRBV7-2|few|-|TRBJ2-7
TGTGCCAGCAGCTTAAGGGGCCATCCCCCACCGGTTTACGAGCAGTACTTC
CASSLRGHPPPVYEQYF
>TRBV10-3|-|TRBD1|TRBJ2-7
TGTGCCATCAGGCGGGACAGGGGGCTCTACGAGCAGTACTTC
CAIRRDRGLYEQYF
>TRBV29-1|once|-|TRBJ2-6
TGCAGCGCCTACCTCGGAGAGGCTGGGGCCAACGTCCTGACTTTC
CSAYLGEAGANVLTF
>TRBV25-1|once|-|TRBJ2-7
TGTGCCAGCAGTGACCCGAGCCGCCACGAGCAGTACTTC
CASSDPSRHEQYF
>TRBV7-6|-|-|TRBJ2-5
TGTGCCAGCAGCAGCCGGGCTGACTTGCAGTACTTC
CASSSRADLQYF
>TRBV20-1|-|-|TRBJ2-7
TGCAGTGCGGTTAGTAGCGGAATCGGACACGAGCAGTACTTC
CSAVSSGIGHEQYF
>TRBV20-1|many|TRBD2|TRBJ2-7
TGCAGTGCTCGGCGAGCGGGACCACCTTACGAGCAGTACTTC
CSARRAGPPYEQYF
>TRBV6-4|-|-|TRBJ1-1
TGTGCCAGCAGTGACTCGAGGCAGACGAACACTGAAGCTTTCTTT
CASSDSRQTNTEAFF
>TRBV2|-|-|TRBJ2-5
TGTGCCAGCAGTTTCGGGGCGGGGACCCAGTACTTC
CASSFGAGTQYF
>TRBV11-2|many|-|TRBJ1-1
TGTGCCAGCAGCTTAGAACCGACGGGGTCTGAAGCTTTCTTT
CASSLEPTGSEAFF
>TRBV19|once|TRBD2|TRBJ2-2
TGTGCCAGTAACACCCTGGGGGGGAGGTCGGGGACCGGGGAGCTGTTTTTT
CASNTLGGRSGTGELFF
>TRBV7-9|-|-|TRBJ1-5
TGTGCCAGCAGCTTAGGGATCCGTCCGAGGGGCAATCAGCCCCAGCATTTT
CASSLGIRPRGNQPQHF
>TRBV7-9|once|TRBD1|TRBJ2-5
TGTGCCAGCAGCTCTGACAGGGTTCGGGGGACCCAGTACTTC
CASSSDRVRGTQYF
>TRBV29-1|few|-|TRBJ1-4
TGCAGCGTTGAAGAATCCTTTCCGGGGAAGACTTTT
CSVEESFPGKTF
>TRBV5-5|-|-|TRBJ2-2
TGTGCCAGCAGCTTGGACAGGCCCACCGGGGAGCTGTTTTTT
CASSLDRPTGELFF
>TRBV20-1|-|TRBD1|TRBJ2-6
TGCAGTGCCGGCCCGCCAGGGGGAGCTTTC
CSAGPPGGAF
>TRBV29-1|many|-|TRBJ1-2
TGCAGCACTCTCCTCGCTGCCTATGGCTACACCTTC
CSTLLAAYGYTF
>TRBV9|many|TRBD1|TRBJ2-5
TGTGCCAGCAGCGTAGGGAGACAGGGGGCAGGCGAGACCCAGTACTTC
CASSVGRQGAGETQYF
>TRBV7-9|-|-|TRBJ2-3
TGTGCCAGCAGCCCCCCGAGCCGGGGAGATACGCAGTATTTT
CASSPPSRGDTQYF
>TRBV2|many|-|TRBJ1-2
TGTGCCAGCACCGAGGATGGGATGAACTATGGCTACACCTTC
CASTEDGMNYGYTF
>TRBV10-3|few|TRBD1|TRBJ2-5
TGTGCCATCAGTGAGCCCACAGGGGCAGAGACCCAGTACTTC
CAISEPTGAETQYF
>TRBV15|-|-|TRBJ1-5
TGTGCCACCAGCAGAGATAACCTACCGCCCCAGCATTTT
CATSRDNLPPQHF
>TRBV5-1|many|TRBD1|TRBJ1-1
TGCGCCAGCAGCTACAGGGGCGGGAACACTGAAGCTTTCTTT
CASSYRGGNTEAFF
>TRBV15|-|-|TRBJ1-1
TGTGCCACCAGCAGAGATCCGGGGAACACTGAAGCTTTCTTT
CATSRDPGNTEAFF
>TRBV20-1|once|TRBD1|TRBJ2-2
TGCGGGGGACAGGGCGTATTATATACCGGGGAGCTGTTTTTT
CGGQGVLYTGELFF
>TRBV5-1|few|TRBD1|TRBJ1-2
TGCGCCAGCAGCCCCGACCCCGGGACAGCATATGGCTACACCTTC
CASSPDPGTAYGYTF
>TRBV7-9|-|TRBD1|TRBJ2-3
TGTGCCAGCAGCCCAGACCGGACAGGGGGAGATACGCAGTATTTT
CASSPDRTGGDTQYF
>TRBV20-1|few|-|TRBJ1-6
TGCAGTGCCAGCTACCAACAGGGAGTCGGTTCACCCCTCCACTTT
CSASYQQGVGSPLHF
>TRBV5-1|-|-|TRBJ1-1
TGCGCCAGCAGCGAGATAAACACTGAAGCTTTCTTT
CASSEINTEAFF
>TRBV12-3/TRBV12-4|few|-|TRBJ2-7
TGTGCCAGCAGTTTTGTGGGCAGCCCCTACGAGCAGTACTTC
CASSFVGSPYEQYF
>TRBV6-6|-|-|TRBJ1-5
TGTGCCAGCAGTTACTCTAGGGGTAGCAATCAGCCCCAGCATTTT
CASSYSRGSNQPQHF
>TRBV7-3|-|TRBD2|TRBJ2-1
TGTGCCAGCAGCTTACTTACTAGCGGGAGCGGTGAGCAGTTCTTC
CASSLLTSGSGEQFF
>TRBV5-1|many|-|TRBJ2-5
TGCGCCAGCAGCTTGGCCCTGTACCAAGAGACCCAGTACTTC
CASSLALYQETQYF
>TRBV7-2|-|-|TRBJ2-1
TGTGCCAGCACCTCCCCCGCTAGAAACTACAATGAGCAGTTCTTC
CASTSPARNYNEQFF
>TRBV4-3|many|TRBD1|TRBJ1-1
TGCGCCAGCAGCCAGATGGACAGGGGGGCCGCTGAAGCTTTCTTT
CASSQMDRGAAEAFF